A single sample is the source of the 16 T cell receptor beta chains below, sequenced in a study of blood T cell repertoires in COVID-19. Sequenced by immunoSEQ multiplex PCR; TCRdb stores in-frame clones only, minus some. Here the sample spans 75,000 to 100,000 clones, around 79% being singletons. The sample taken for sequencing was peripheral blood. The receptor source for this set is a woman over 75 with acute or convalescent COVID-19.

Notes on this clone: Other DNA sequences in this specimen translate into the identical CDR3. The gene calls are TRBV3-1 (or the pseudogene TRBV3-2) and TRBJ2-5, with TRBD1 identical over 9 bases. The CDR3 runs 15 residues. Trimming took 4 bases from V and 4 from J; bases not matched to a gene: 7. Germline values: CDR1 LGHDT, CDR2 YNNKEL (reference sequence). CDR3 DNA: TGTGCCAGCAGCCCGGGACAGGGTAGACCAGAGACCCAGTACTTC. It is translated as CASSPGQGRPETQYF.

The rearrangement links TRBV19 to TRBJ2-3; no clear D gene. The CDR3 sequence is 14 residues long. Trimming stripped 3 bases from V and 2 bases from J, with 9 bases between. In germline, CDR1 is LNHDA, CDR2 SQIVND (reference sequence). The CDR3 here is CASSIGQITDTQYF. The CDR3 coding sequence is TGTGCCAGTAGTATTGGGCAGATCACAGATACGCAGTATTTT. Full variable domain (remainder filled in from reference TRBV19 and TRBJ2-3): DGGITQSPKYLFRKEGQNVTLSCEQNLNHDAMYWYRQDPGQGLRLIYYSQIVNDFQKGDIAEGYSVSREKKESFPLTVTSAQKNPTAFYLCASSIGQITDTQYFGPGTRLTVL.

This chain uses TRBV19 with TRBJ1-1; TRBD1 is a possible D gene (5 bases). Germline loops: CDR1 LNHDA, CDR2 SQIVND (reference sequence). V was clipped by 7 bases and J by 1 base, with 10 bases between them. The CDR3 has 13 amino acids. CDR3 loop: CASTGRGNTEAFF. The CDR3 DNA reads TGTGCCAGTACAGGGCGCGGGAACACTGAAGCTTTCTTT.

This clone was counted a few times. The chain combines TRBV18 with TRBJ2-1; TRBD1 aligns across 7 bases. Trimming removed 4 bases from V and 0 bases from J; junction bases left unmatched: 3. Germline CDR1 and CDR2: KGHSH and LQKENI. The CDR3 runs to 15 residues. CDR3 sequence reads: CASSLGQNSYNEQFF. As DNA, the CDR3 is TGTGCCAGCTCACTGGGACAGAACTCCTACAATGAGCAGTTCTTC.

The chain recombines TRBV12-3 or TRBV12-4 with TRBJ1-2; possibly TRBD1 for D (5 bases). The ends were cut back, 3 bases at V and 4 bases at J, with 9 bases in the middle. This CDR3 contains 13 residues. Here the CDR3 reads CASSFPGGYGYTF. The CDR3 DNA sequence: TGTGCCAGCAGTTTTCCGGGGGGCTATGGCTACACCTTC.

CDR3 nucleotide sequence: TGTGCCAGCAGTGATATTAGCGCGGTTGAGCAGTTCTTC. It codes for CASSDISAVEQFF. The chain is built from TRBV6-1 and TRBJ2-1, with TRBD2 as a possible D gene (5 bases). CDR1 MNHNS and CDR2 SASEGT come from the germline V gene. V lost 3 bases, J lost 9 bases, and 12 bases lay in between. The CDR3 is made up of 13 amino acids.

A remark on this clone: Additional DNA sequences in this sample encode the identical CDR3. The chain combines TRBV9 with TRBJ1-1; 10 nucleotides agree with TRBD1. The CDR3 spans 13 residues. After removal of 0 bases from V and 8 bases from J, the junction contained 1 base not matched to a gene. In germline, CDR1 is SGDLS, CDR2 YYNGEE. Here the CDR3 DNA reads TGTGCCAGCAGCGTAGCGGGACAGGGGGAAGCTTTCTTT. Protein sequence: CASSVAGQGEAFF.

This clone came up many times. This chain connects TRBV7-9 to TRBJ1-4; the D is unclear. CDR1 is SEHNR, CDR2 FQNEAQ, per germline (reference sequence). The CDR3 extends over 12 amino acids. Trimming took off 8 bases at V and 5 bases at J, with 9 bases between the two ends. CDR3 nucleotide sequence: TGTGCCAGCCGGCGGGAAAATGAAAAACTGTTTTTT. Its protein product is CASRRENEKLFF.

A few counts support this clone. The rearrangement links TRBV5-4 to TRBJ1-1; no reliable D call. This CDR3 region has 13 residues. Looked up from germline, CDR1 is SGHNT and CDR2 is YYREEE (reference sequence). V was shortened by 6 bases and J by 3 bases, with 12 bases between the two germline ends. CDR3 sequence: CASINWLDTEAFF. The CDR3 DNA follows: TGTGCCAGCATCAACTGGTTGGACACTGAAGCTTTCTTT.

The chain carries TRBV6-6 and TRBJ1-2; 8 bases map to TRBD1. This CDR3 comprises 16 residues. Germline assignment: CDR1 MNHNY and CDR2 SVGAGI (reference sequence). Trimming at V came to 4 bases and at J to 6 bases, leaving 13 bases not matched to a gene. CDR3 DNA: TGTGCCAGCAGTTCCTACGCGACAGGGGTTAGCGATGGCTACACCTTC. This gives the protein CASSSYATGVSDGYTF.

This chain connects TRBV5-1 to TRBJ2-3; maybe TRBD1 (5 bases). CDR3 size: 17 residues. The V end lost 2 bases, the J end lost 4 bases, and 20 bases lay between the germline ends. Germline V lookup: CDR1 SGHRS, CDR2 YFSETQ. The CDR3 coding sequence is TGCGCCAGCAGCTTAAGAGCCACAGGCGGCCGGGCAGATACGCAGTATTTT. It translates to CASSLRATGGRADTQYF.

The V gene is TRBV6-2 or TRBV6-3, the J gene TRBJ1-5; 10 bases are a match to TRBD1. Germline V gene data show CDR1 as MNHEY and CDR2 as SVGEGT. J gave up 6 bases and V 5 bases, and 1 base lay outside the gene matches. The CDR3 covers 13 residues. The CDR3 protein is CASSGTGVQPQHF. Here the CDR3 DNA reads TGTGCCAGCAGTGGGACAGGGGTTCAGCCCCAGCATTTT.

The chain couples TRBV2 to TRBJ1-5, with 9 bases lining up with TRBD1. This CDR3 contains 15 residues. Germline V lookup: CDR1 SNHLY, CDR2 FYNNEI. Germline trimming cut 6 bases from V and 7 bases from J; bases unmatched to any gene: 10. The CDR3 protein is CASSLIDRGEQPQHF. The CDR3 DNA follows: TGTGCCAGCAGCCTAATCGACAGGGGGGAACAGCCCCAGCATTTT. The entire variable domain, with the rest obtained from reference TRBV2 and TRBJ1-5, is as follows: EPEVTQTPSHQVTQMGQEVILRCVPISNHLYFYWYRQILGQKVEFLVSFYNNEISEKSEIFDDQFSVERPDGSNFTLKIRSTKLEDSAMYFCASSLIDRGEQPQHFGDGTRLSIL.

CDR3 in amino acids: CASSLWGGYEQYF. As DNA, the CDR3 is TGTGCCAGCAGCTTATGGGGGGGCTACGAGCAGTACTTC. This rearrangement joins TRBV7-9 to TRBJ2-7; 7 nucleotides match TRBD2. This CDR3 has 13 amino acids. Germline V gene lookup returns CDR1 SEHNR and CDR2 FQNEAQ (reference sequence). Unmatched junction bases numbered 1, after V lost 2 bases and J lost 3 bases.

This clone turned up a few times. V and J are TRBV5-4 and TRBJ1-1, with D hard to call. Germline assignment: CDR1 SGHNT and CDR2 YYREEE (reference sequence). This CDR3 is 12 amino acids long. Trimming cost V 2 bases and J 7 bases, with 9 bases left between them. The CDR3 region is CASSFNGVEAFF. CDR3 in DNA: TGTGCCAGCAGCTTTAACGGAGTTGAAGCTTTCTTT. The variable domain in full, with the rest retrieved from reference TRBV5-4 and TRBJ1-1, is ETGVTQSPTHLIKTRGQQVTLRCSSQSGHNTVSWYQQALGQGPQFIFQYYREEENGRGNFPPRFSGLQFPNYSSELNVNALELDDSALYLCASSFNGVEAFFGQGTRLTVV.

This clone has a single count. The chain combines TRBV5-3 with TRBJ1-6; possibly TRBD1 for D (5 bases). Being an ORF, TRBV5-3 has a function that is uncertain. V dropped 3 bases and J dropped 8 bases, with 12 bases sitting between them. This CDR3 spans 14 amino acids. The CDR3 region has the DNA TGTGCCAGAAGCTCCAGGGTCGGCGATTCACCCCTCCACTTT. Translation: CARSSRVGDSPLHF.